In this sample, the clone carrying this T cell receptor beta chain turned up once. This CDR3 is 13 amino acids long. Trimming removed 2 bases from V and 1 base from J, with 5 bases in between. Germline CDR1 reads KGHSH; CDR2 reads LQKENI. This entry comes from a study of TIL therapy for anti-PD-1-resistant metastatic lung cancer. As for the study in general: By whole-exome sequencing, median non-synonymous tumor mutation burden was roughly 1.6 mutations per megabase.

Time point reported: pre-treatment sample, taken before nivolumab and TIL therapy. Sequencing used immunoSEQ v3. Libraries were sequenced to 2 million to 2.5 million read pairs (survey) or roughly 4.5-6.5 million (deep). Produced via immunoSEQ multiplex PCR; TCRdb's table is partial and in-frame only. The data hold tens of thousands of clones, with over 70% observed a single time. The gene calls are TRBV18 and TRBJ1-1, with D perhaps matching TRBD1 (5 bases). This clonotype originated in a person between 25 and 79 years old with non-small cell lung cancer. The source was blood, collected at baseline. The CDR3 loop reads CASSPTGNTEAFF. CDR3 nucleotide sequence: TGTGCCAGCTCACCAACAGGGAACACTGAAGCTTTCTTT.